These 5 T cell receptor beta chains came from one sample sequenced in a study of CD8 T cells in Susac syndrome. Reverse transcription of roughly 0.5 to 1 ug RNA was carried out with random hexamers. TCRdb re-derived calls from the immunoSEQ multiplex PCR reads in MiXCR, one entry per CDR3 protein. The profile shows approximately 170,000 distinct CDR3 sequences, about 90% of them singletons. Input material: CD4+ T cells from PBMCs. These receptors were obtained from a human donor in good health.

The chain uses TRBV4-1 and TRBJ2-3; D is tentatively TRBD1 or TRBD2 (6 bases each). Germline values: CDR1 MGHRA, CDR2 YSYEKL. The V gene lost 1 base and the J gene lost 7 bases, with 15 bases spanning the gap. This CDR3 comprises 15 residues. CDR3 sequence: CASSQGIRGPYTQYF. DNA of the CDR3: TGCGCCAGCAGCCAAGGAATCCGGGGGCCATATACGCAGTATTTT.

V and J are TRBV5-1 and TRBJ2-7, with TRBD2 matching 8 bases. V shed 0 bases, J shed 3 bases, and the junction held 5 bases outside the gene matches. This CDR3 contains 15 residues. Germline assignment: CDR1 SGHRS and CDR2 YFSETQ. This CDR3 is CASSLGIGRDYEQYF. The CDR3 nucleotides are TGCGCCAGCAGCTTGGGGATCGGGAGGGACTACGAGCAGTACTTC.

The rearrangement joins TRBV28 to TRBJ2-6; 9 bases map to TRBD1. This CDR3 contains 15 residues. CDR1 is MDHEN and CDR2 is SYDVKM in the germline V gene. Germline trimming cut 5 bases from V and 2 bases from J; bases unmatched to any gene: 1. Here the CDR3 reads CASSHRGPGANVLTF. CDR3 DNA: TGTGCCAGCAGTCACAGGGGGCCTGGGGCCAACGTCCTGACTTTC.

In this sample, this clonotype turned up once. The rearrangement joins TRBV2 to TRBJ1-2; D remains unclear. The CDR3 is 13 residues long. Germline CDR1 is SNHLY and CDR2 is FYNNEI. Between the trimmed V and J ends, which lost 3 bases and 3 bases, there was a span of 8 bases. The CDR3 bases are TGTGCCAGCAGTGATAACAGAGACTATGGCTACACCTTC. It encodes CASSDNRDYGYTF.

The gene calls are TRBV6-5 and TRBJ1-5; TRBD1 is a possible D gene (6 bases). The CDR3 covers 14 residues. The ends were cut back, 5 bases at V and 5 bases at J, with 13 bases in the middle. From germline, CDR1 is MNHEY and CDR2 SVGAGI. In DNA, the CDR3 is TGTGCCAGCAGTACTCAGGGGCGAGATCAGCCCCAGCATTTT. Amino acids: CASSTQGRDQPQHF.